Following are 16 T cell receptor beta chains from one sample sequenced in a study of T-cell memory formation after mild COVID-19. From the 5' RACE reads, TCRdb called clonotypes with MiXCR, one entry per CDR3 protein. The sample yields 35,000 to 45,000 distinct CDR3 sequences, under 7.5% seen once. Material: PBMCs or a T cell subset sorted from them (not recorded which). All receptors come from a man aged 18 to 30 who had mild COVID-19 (a few samples of this study predate the infection). Cell type and time point are not known.

This clonotype was detected many times. The chain has TRBV4-3 and TRBJ2-5, with TRBD1 as a possible D gene (5 bases). V lost 1 base to trimming and J lost 4 bases, with 13 bases between them. The CDR3 has 15 amino acids. From germline, CDR1 is LGHNA and CDR2 YSLEER. CDR3 protein: CASSQGWGDLETQYF. DNA for the CDR3: TGCGCCAGCAGCCAAGGCTGGGGCGATCTAGAGACCCAGTACTTC.

A few counts support this clonotype. CDR3: CASSFSQDSPLHF. CDR3 bases: TGTGCCAGCAGCTTCTCGCAGGATTCACCCCTCCACTTT. J is TRBJ1-6 and V is TRBV9; unclear D gene. The CDR3 sequence is 13 residues long. V dropped 4 bases and J dropped 8 bases, with 10 bases sitting between them. Germline CDR1 and CDR2: SGDLS and YYNGEE.

J is TRBJ1-2 and V is TRBV29-1; TRBD1 matches at 9 bases. In germline, CDR1 is SQVTM, CDR2 ANQGSEA. The CDR3 is 12 residues long. V lost 2 bases to trimming and J lost 8 bases; unmatched junction nucleotides: 3. CDR3 DNA: TGCAGCGTTGAATCGACAGGGGGAGGCTACACCTTC. This sequence encodes CSVESTGGGYTF.

This clonotype was picked up many times. The chain employs TRBV6-2 or TRBV6-3 and TRBJ2-1, with D possibly matching TRBD1 (6 bases). The CDR3 consists of 15 residues. Germline assignment: CDR1 MNHEY and CDR2 SVGEGT. V gave up 3 bases and J gave up 6 bases, with 15 bases separating them. The CDR3: CASSYFTGTRNEQFF. The DNA for the CDR3 is TGTGCCAGCAGTTATTTTACAGGGACACGCAATGAGCAGTTCTTC.

This clonotype appeared a few times. The CDR3 region is CASSSAGTANSPLHF. CDR3 coding DNA: TGTGCCAGCTCATCAGCCGGGACGGCTAATTCACCCCTCCACTTT. The genes are TRBV18 and TRBJ1-6, with D perhaps matching TRBD1 (5 bases). CDR1 KGHSH and CDR2 LQKENI come from the germline V gene. The CDR3 runs to 15 residues. Trimming cost V 5 bases and J 6 bases, with 14 bases left between them.

This clonotype was detected only a few times. The chain couples TRBV6-2 or TRBV6-3 to TRBJ1-5; 7 nucleotides agree with TRBD1. CDR3 length: 14 residues. V dropped 5 bases and J dropped 10; count of bases not matched to a gene: 11. The germline CDR1 and CDR2 sequences are MNHEY and SVGEGT. CDR3 in amino acids: CASSAGQGGIPQHF. For the CDR3, the DNA is TGTGCCAGCAGTGCCGGGCAGGGGGGGATCCCCCAGCATTTT.

This clonotype was found a few times. The chain combines TRBV6-5 with TRBJ2-1; TRBD2 aligns across 9 bases. In germline, CDR1 is MNHEY, CDR2 SVGAGI. The CDR3 loop spans 15 amino acids. Germline trimming cut 6 bases from V and 7 bases from J; bases unmatched to any gene: 10. CDR3 region: CASRYRAGGSNEQFF. The DNA of the CDR3 is TGTGCCAGCAGATACAGGGCGGGGGGGTCGAATGAGCAGTTCTTC.

This clonotype was seen repeatedly, ten times or more. The rearrangement uses TRBV5-1 and TRBJ1-1; unclear D gene. The germline gives CDR1 SGHRS, CDR2 YFSETQ. CDR3 length: 13 amino acids. V lost 2 bases, J lost 6 bases, and 11 bases lay in between. CDR3 protein: CASSFQGYPEAFF. Here the CDR3 DNA reads TGCGCCAGCAGCTTCCAAGGGTATCCTGAAGCTTTCTTT.

This clonotype was found a few times. The chain recombines TRBV7-2 with TRBJ1-3, with TRBD1 as a possible D gene (5 bases). The CDR3 is made up of 14 amino acids. V was cut by 5 bases and J by 0 bases, with 8 bases left in between. CDR1 and CDR2 from the germline V gene are SGHTA and FQGNSA. The CDR3 bases are TGTGCCAGCAGCCGACAGAGCTCTGGAAACACCATATATTTT. As protein: CASSRQSSGNTIYF.

This clonotype was detected many times. This chain joins TRBV4-1 and TRBJ2-2; D possibly uses TRBD1 or TRBD2 (5 bases each). CDR3 length: 15 amino acids. Germline CDR1 MGHRA, CDR2 YSYEKL. Trimming pared 7 bases from V and 5 bases from J, leaving 17 bases between. The CDR3 reads CASTATGAPTGELFF. For the CDR3, the DNA is TGCGCCAGCACAGCAACCGGGGCCCCGACCGGGGAGCTGTTTTTT.

This clonotype was seen at least ten times. The chain joins TRBV7-6 to TRBJ2-2; either TRBD1 or TRBD2 may supply D (7 bases each). The V and J ends lost 1 base and 6 bases respectively, with 12 bases between them. Germline V lookup: CDR1 SGHVS, CDR2 FNYEAQ. The CDR3 totals 15 residues. CDR3 DNA sequence: TGTGCCAGCAGCTTAGTAGCAGGGGGGGCCGGGGAGCTGTTTTTT. Protein product: CASSLVAGGAGELFF.

In its sample, this clonotype was seen a few times. This sequence joins TRBV12-3 or TRBV12-4 and TRBJ2-7, with D possibly being TRBD2 (5 bases). The CDR3 extends over 12 amino acids. Trimming pared 4 bases from V and 4 bases from J, leaving 8 bases between. CDR3 residues: CASSSGKYEQYF. The CDR3 DNA reads TGTGCCAGCAGTTCGGGGAAATACGAGCAGTACTTC.

This clonotype was detected ten times or more. This chain joins TRBV9 and TRBJ2-2; D unclear. V lost 0 bases and J lost 0, with 12 bases in between. CDR1 and CDR2 (germline): SGDLS, YYNGEE. This CDR3 region has 17 residues. The CDR3 loop reads CASSVASQVANTGELFF. CDR3 DNA: TGTGCCAGCAGCGTAGCGTCTCAGGTAGCGAACACCGGGGAGCTGTTTTTT.

The chain couples TRBV30 to TRBJ2-4; D unresolved. The germline V gene encodes CDR1 GTSNPN and CDR2 SVGIG (reference sequence). The germline V and J ends were trimmed by 3 bases and 0 bases, with 21 bases remaining between them. The CDR3 covers 18 residues. The CDR3 loop reads CAWRGSLPRPLAKNIQYF. In DNA, the CDR3 is TGTGCCTGGAGGGGAAGTCTTCCGCGACCTCTAGCCAAAAACATTCAGTACTTC.

This clonotype showed up just a few times. The V call is TRBV3-1, the J call TRBJ2-3, with unresolved D. V lost 5 bases and J 3 bases, leaving 18 bases between the germline ends. Germline CDR1 and CDR2: LGHDT and YNNKEL (reference sequence). This CDR3 has 16 residues. CDR3 sequence: CASSATLGVGTDTQYF. CDR3 DNA sequence: TGTGCCAGCAGCGCCACCCTTGGGGTTGGTACAGATACGCAGTATTTT.

This rearrangement joins TRBV6-5 to TRBJ2-2; perhaps TRBD2 as D (5 bases). Trimming removed 8 bases from V and 4 bases from J, with 8 bases in between. Germline assignment: CDR1 MNHEY and CDR2 SVGAGI. This CDR3 contains 12 residues. DNA of the CDR3: TGTGCCAGCCACGGGGTCACCGGGGAGCTGTTTTTT. It encodes CASHGVTGELFF.